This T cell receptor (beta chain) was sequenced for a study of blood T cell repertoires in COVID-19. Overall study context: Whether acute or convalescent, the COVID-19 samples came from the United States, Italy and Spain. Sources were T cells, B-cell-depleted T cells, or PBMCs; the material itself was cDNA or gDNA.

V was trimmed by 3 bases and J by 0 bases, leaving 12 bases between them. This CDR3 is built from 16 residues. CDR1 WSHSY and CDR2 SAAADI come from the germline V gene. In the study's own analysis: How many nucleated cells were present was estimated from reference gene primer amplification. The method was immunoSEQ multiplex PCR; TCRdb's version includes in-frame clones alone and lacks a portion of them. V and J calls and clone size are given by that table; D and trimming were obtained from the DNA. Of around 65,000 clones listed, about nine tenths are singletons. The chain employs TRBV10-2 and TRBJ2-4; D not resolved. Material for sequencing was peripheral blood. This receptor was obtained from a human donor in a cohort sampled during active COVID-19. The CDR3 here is CASSDYSSIAKNIQYF. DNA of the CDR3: TGCGCCAGCAGTGACTATAGTTCGATAGCCAAAAACATTCAGTACTTC.